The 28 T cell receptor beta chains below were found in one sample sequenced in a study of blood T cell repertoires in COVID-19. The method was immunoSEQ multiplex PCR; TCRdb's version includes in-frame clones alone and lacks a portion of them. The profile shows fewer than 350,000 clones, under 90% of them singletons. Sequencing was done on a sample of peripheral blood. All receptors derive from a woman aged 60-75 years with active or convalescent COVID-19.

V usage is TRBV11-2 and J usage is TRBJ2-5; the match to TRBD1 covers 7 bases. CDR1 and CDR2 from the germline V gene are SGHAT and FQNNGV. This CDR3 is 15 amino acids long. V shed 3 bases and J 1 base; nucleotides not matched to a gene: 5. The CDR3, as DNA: TGTGCCAGCAGCTTCTGGGACAGTACCCAAGAGACCCAGTACTTC. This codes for CASSFWDSTQETQYF.

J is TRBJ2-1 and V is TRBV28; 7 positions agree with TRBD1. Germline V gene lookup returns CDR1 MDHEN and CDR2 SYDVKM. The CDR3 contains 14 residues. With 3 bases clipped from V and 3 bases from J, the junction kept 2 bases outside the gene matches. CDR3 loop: CASSLGDSYNEQFF. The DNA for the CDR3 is TGTGCCAGCAGTTTGGGGGACAGCTACAATGAGCAGTTCTTC.

CDR3 amino acids: CASSQGTGDNEQFF. The CDR3 nucleotides are TGCGCCAGCAGCCAGGGGACAGGGGACAATGAGCAGTTCTTC. The V and J genes are TRBV4-3 and TRBJ2-1; 10 nucleotides match TRBD1. V shed 3 bases, J shed 5 bases, and the junction held 1 base outside the gene matches. The CDR3 length is 14 residues. Germline CDR1 and CDR2: LGHNA and YSLEER.

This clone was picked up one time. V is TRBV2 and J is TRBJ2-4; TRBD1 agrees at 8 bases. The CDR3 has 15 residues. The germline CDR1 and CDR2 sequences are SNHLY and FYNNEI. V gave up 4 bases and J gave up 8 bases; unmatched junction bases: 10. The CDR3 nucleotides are TGTGCCAGCAGTGGCGGTCCAGGGGGCTGGGACATTCAGTACTTC. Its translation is CASSGGPGGWDIQYF. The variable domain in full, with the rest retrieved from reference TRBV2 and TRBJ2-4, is EPEVTQTPSHQVTQMGQEVILRCVPISNHLYFYWYRQILGQKVEFLVSFYNNEISEKSEIFDDQFSVERPDGSNFTLKIRSTKLEDSAMYFCASSGGPGGWDIQYFGAGTRLSVL.

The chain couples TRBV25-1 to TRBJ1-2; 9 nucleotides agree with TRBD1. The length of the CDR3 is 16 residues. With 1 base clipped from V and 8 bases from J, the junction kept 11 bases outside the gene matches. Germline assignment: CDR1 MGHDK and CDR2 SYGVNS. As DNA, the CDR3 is TGTGCCAGCAGTGAATTTAGGGGACAGGGTCTTGGGGGCTACACCTTC. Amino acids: CASSEFRGQGLGGYTF.

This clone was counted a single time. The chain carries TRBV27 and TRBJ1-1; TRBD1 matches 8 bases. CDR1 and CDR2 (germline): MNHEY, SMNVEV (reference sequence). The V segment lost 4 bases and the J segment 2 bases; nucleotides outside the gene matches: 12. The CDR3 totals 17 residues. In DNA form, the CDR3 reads TGTGCCAGCAGTTATATCGACAGGGGCCGCACAAACACTGAAGCTTTCTTT. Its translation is CASSYIDRGRTNTEAFF.

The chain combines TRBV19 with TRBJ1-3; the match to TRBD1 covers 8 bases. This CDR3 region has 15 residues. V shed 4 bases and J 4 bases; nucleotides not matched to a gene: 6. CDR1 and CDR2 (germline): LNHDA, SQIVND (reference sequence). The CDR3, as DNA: TGTGCCAGTAGTACGGACAGGGCGGCCGGAAACACCATATATTTT. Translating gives CASSTDRAAGNTIYF.

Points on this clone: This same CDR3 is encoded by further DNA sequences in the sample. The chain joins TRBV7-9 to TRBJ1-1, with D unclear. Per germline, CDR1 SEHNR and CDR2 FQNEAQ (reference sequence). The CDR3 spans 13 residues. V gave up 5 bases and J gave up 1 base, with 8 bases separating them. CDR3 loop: CASSPPGNTEAFF. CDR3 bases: TGTGCCAGCAGCCCCCCGGGGAACACTGAAGCTTTCTTT.

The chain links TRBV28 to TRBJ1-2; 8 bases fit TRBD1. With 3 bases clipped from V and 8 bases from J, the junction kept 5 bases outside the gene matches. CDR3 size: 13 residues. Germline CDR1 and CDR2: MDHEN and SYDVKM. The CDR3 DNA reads TGTGCCAGCAGTTTCGGGGCAGGGGGCGGCTACACCTTC. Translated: CASSFGAGGGYTF.

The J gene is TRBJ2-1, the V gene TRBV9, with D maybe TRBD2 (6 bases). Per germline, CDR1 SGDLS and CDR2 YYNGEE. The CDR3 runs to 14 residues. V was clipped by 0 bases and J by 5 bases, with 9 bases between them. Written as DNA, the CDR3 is TGTGCCAGCAGCGTAGAGGAGGGACACAATGAGCAGTTCTTC. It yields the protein CASSVEEGHNEQFF.

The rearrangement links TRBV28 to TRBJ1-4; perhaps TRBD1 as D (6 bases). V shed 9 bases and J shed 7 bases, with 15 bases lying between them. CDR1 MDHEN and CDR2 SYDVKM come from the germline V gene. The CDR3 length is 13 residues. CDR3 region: CASNTGLGEKLFF. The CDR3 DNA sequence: TGTGCCAGTAATACAGGGCTTGGTGAAAAACTGTTTTTT.

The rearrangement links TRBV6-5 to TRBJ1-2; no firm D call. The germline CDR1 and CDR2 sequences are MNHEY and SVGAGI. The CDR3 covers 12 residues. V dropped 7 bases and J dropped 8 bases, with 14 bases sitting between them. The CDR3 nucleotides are TGTGCCAGCACCCGGGCTGGGGAGGGCTACACCTTC. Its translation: CASTRAGEGYTF.

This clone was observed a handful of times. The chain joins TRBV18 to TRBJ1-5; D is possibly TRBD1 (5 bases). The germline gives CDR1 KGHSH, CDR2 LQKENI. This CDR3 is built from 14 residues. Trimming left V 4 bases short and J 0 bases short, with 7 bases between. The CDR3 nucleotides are TGTGCCAGCTCACAACAGGATAGCAATCAGCCCCAGCATTTT. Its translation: CASSQQDSNQPQHF.

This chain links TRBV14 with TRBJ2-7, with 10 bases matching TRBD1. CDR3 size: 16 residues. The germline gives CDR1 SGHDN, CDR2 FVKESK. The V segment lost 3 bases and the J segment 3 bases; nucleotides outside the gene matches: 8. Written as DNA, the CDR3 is TGTGCCAGCAGCCATAGACAGGGGGCCTCCTACTACGAGCAGTACTTC. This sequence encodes CASSHRQGASYYEQYF.

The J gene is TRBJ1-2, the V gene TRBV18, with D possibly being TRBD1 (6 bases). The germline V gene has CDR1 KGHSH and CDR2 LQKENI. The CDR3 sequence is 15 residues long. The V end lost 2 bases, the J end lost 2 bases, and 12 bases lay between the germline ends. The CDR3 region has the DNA TGTGCCAGCTCACCAGACCAACAGGGCAACTATGGCTACACCTTC. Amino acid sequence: CASSPDQQGNYGYTF.

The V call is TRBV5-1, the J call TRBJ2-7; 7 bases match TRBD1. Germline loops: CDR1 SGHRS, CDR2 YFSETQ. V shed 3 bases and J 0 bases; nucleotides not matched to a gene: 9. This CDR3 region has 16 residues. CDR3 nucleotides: TGCGCCAGCAGCTCCAAGACAGGGCCCAGCTCCTACGAGCAGTACTTC. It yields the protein CASSSKTGPSSYEQYF.

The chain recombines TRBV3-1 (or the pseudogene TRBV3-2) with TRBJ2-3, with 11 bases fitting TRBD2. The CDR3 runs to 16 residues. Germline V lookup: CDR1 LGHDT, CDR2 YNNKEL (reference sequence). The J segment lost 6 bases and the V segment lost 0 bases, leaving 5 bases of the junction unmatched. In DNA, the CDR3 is TGTGCCAGCAGCCAAGATTTAGCGGGGGGGCCGGATACGCAGTATTTT. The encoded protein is CASSQDLAGGPDTQYF.

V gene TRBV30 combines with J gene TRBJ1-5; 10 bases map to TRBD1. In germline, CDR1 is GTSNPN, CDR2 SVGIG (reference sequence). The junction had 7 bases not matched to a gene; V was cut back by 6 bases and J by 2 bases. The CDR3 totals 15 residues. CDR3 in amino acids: CACATGGLGNQPQHF. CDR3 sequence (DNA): TGTGCCTGCGCGACAGGGGGCTTGGGCAATCAGCCCCAGCATTTT.

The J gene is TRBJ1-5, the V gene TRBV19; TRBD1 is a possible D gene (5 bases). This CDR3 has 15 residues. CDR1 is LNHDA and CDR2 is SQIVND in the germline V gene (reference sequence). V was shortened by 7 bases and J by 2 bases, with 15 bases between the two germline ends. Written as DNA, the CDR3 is TGTGCCAGTACCCCTTCCGGCAGGGGCAATCAGCCCCAGCATTTT. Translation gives CASTPSGRGNQPQHF.

The CDR3 DNA reads as TGTGCCAGCAGCTCTCTCAGGGGTCAGCCCCAGCATTTT. This encodes CASSSLRGQPQHF. The V call is TRBV5-6, the J call TRBJ1-5, with D maybe TRBD1 (6 bases). The V end was cut by 3 bases, the J end by 6 bases, with 10 bases between. This CDR3 is 13 amino acids long. Germline-derived CDR1 and CDR2 are SGHDT and YYEEEE.

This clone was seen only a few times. CDR3 in DNA: TGCGCCAGCAGCCAAGATTTAGGACATGGAGGCTACACCTTC. This codes for CASSQDLGHGGYTF. This rearrangement joins TRBV4-1 to TRBJ1-2; D is perhaps TRBD1 (5 bases). The CDR3 totals 14 residues. Germline V gene lookup returns CDR1 MGHRA and CDR2 YSYEKL. V gave up 0 bases and J gave up 8 bases, with 13 bases separating them.

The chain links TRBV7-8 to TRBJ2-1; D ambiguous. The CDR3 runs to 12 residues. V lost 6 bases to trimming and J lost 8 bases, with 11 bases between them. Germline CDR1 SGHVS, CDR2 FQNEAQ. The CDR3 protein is CASSLRFDEQFF. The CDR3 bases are TGTGCCAGCAGTCTCAGGTTCGATGAGCAGTTCTTC. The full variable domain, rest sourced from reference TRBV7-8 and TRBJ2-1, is GAGVSQSPRYKVAKRGQDVALRCDPISGHVSLFWYQQALGQGPEFLTYFQNEAQLDKSGLPSDRFFAERPEGSVSTLKIQRTQQEDSAVYLCASSLRFDEQFFGPGTRLTVL.

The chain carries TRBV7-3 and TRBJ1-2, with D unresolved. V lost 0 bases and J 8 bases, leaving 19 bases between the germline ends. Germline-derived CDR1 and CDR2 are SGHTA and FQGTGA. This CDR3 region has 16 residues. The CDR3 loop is CASSLTPTDHPGGYTF. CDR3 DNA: TGTGCCAGCAGCTTAACTCCCACAGACCACCCCGGCGGCTACACCTTC.

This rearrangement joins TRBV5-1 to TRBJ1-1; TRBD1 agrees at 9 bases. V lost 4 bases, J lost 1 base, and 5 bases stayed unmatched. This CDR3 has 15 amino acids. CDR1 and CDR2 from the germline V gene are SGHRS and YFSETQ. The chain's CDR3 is CASSSTGGANTEAFF. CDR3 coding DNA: TGCGCCAGCAGCAGTACAGGGGGCGCGAACACTGAAGCTTTCTTT.

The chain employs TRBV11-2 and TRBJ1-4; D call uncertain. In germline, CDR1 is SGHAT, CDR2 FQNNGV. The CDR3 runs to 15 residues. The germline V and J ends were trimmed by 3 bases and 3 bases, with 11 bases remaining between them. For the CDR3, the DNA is TGTGCCAGCAGCTTCAACTACGTAGCTAATGAAAAACTGTTTTTT. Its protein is CASSFNYVANEKLFF. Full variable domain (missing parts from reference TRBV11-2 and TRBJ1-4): EAGVAQSPRYKIIEKRQSVAFWCNPISGHATLYWYQQILGQGPKLLIQFQNNGVVDDSQLPKDRFSAERLKGVDSTLKIQPAKLEDSAVYLCASSFNYVANEKLFFGSGTQLSVL.

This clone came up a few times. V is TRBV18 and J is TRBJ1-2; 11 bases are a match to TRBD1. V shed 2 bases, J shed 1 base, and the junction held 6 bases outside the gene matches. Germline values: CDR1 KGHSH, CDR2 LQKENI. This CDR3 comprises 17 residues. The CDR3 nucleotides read TGTGCCAGCTCACCATCCGGGACAGGGGGGAATAACTATGGCTACACCTTC. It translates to CASSPSGTGGNNYGYTF.

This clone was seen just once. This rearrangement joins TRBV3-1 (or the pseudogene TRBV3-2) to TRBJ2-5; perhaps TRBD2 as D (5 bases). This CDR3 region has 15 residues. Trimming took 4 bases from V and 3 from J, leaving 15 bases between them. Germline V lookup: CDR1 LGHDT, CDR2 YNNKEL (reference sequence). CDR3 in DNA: TGTGCCAGCAGCCTTCGGGGTAGTGGCAAAGAGACCCAGTACTTC. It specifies CASSLRGSGKETQYF.

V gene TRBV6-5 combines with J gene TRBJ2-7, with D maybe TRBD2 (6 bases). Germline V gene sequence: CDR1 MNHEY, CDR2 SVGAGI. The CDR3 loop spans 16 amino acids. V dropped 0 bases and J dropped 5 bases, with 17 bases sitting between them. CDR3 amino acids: CASSYSTAGWENEQYF. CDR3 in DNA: TGTGCCAGCAGTTACTCGACAGCGGGTTGGGAGAACGAGCAGTACTTC.